This TCR beta chain originates from a study of metastatic and nonmetastatic thyroid tumors. In the case of this clone: A read error may produce the germline difference seen at one junction end.

TCRdb re-called clones via MiXCR from the PCR reads. This table has approximately 37,000 clones, 15% to 20% appearing once. Thyroid surgery was preceded by no treatment in any patient. The CDR3 is 13 residues long. CDR1 is KGHSH, CDR2 LQKENI, per germline. The sequence was obtained from a female donor with papillary thyroid cancer or a benign thyroid nodule (not recorded which). Some clones in this sample may be carry-over from other donors' samples. The material sequenced was blood. The J gene is TRBJ2-7, the V gene TRBV18; D is uncertain. In nucleotides, the CDR3 is TGTGCCAGCTCACCTATCTCGTACTACGAGCATTACTTC. Its protein is CASSPISYYEHYF.